This T cell receptor beta chain appears in the sequencing data of a study of cytomegalovirus exposure and HLA in healthy donors (dated by TCRdb to 2016 to 2017). The study in broad terms: An earlier analysis of 587 of the donors reported over 250 Gb of sequence data and about 120 million unique TCR beta sequences obtained from some 170 million T cells. An early release covering 550 to 650 HLA-typed donors comprised about 290 gigabases of sequencing data and 85 million or so unique TCR sequences. Of the roughly 420 genotyped donors, 65% to 90% were placed in the genetic ancestry cluster associated with self-reported Caucasian donors. The study was designed to test whether signatures of past pathogen exposure could be identified by cataloging public T cell receptors. The study used immunosequencing to profile the T cell repertoires of under 700 subjects and linked those repertoires to cytomegalovirus serostatus. A separate validation cohort of 90 to 150 different subjects was used in addition to the approximately 670-subject first cohort. The study combined high-throughput TCR immunosequencing, statistical association of individual TCRs with disease status, and machine learning to predict cytomegalovirus infection status. A later analysis re-analyzed previously published TCR beta repertoires from roughly 630 donors and added high-resolution HLA genotyping to study TCR occurrence patterns. In the later analysis, no new phenotypic data were used to find candidate immune exposures; instead, reliance was placed on TCR beta sequences and their occurrence across donors. An earlier analysis of a few hundred of the donors applied high-throughput TCR beta sequencing to assess whether each TCR beta V gene segment acted as functional or pseudogenic. Alongside the repertoire data, information on donor age, sex, ethnicity and CMV serostatus was compiled. A later genetic analysis used genome-wide SNP genotypes for about 60% of the roughly 700 donors, treating that subset as a discovery cohort. All discovery cohort repertoires had been generated on a single sequencing platform. HLA typing covered class I and class II loci at four-digit resolution. Typing coverage varied by locus: about 629-640 donors for A, B, C, DRB1 and DQB1; 500 to 550 for DQA1; approximately 570 for DPA1; 400 to 480 for DPB1. Four or five DR-DQ haplotypes were handled as single units for association and clustering because linkage in the cohort was strong. Across 398 genotyped donors of the cohort, an average of approximately 240,000 unique TCR beta nucleotide sequences per donor were sequenced, and roughly 20% of those sequences were non-productive. Broader findings and caveats from the paper: The earlier analysis of 587 of the donors excluded 15 to 20 rarely observed V segments, including chromosome 9 orphons, because counts were too low. A further reported finding was that TCR beta sequences accurately predicted the HLA-A and HLA-B alleles for most subjects in the first cohort. An association between a missense DCLRE1C variant and V-gene and J-gene trimming of TCR beta chains was found in a later genetic analysis and replicated in an independent cohort. The authors suggested that the approach could potentially be extended to other disease states and immunological phenotypes. Immune exposure information for the cohort was limited to CMV serostatus. Correlated functional status among segregating V segments might be attributable to linkage disequilibrium, but an unknown experimental factor could not be ruled out. Assigning TCR associations to individual alleles was difficult when HLA alleles, especially DR and DQ, strongly co-occurred. Because HLA typing was missing for some donors at each locus, association tests included only the typed subset. In a later analysis, TCR association rates were found to vary across HLA loci, with the most associated TCRs seen for DRB1 alleles and the fewest for HLA-C alleles. In a later analysis, most CMV-associated TCR beta chains were found to appear HLA-restricted, with HLA associations seemingly driven largely by CMV exposure. Across donors, most TCR sequences were observed very rarely, whereas some public TCRs were present in many individuals. The presence/absence analyses assumed that sequencing depth was roughly uniform across donors, and that assumption may not be true. A later analysis associated around 16,000 TCR beta sequences with specific HLA alleles at a false discovery rate of 0.05. In an earlier analysis of about 540 of the donors, most TCR beta V segments were observed in productive rearrangements about 87% or about 30% of the time, broadly matching IMGT annotations. In the study, about 150 TCR beta chains were listed as associated with cytomegalovirus. Some IMGT-functional V segments, including TRBV6-2 and TRBV6-3, could not be distinguished by the 87-base-pair reads and were therefore excluded. In vitro tests confirmed that three of the cytomegalovirus-associated TCR beta chains recognize cytomegalovirus antigens. According to a later analysis, parvovirus B19, influenza, CMV and Epstein-Barr virus appeared linked to several top co-occurrence clusters. Compared with the roughly 720-donor mean, donors in an Asian-associated ancestry cluster had fewer N-insertions in productive TCRs, according to a later genetic analysis. A later analysis found that HLA-associated TCR beta chains were more clonally expanded and had lower generation probabilities than equally common non-associated chains. Cytomegalovirus status was reported to be diagnosed by the classifier with high specificity and sensitivity in both the original and validation cohorts. In this cohort, only TCR beta chains were sequenced, and detectable features were limited by the absence of alpha or paired-chain data. The sequencing pipeline was judged likely to have produced a cluster of highly shared sequence variants as a technical artifact.

As for this clone: Its cognate antigen has yet to be identified. Base qualities are missing; no much larger clone stands one base away.

Library construction relied on the immunoSEQ multiplex PCR assay. The multiplex PCR relied on a mix of 60 forward primers for TCR Vbeta segments and 13 reverse primers for TCR Jbeta segments. Amplification of the CDR3 region of rearranged TCR beta genes was performed with a multiplex PCR assay on genomic DNA. The amplified TCR beta libraries were sequenced on the Illumina HiSeq System as 87-base-pair reads. In the authors' own workflow: Across the 700 or so repertoires, a later analysis counted about 81 million unique TCR beta chains, some 11 million of which were shared by at least two donors. Raw reads were error-corrected and collapsed into unique sequences with a nearest-neighbor algorithm that merged closely related sequences to remove PCR and sequencing errors. V, D and J gene segments were assigned by aligning CDR3 sequences to IMGT reference sequences. For a sequence to be retained, at least a six-nucleotide match to both a V gene segment and a J gene segment was required. Rearrangements were classified as productive when the CDR3 lacked stop codons and remained in frame with V and J, and all other rearrangements were classified as non-productive. CDR3 was defined according to IMGT convention as the region running from the second conserved V-encoded cysteine to the conserved J-encoded phenylalanine. The earlier analysis of approximately 590 of the donors excluded any sequence lacking an unambiguous match to a single V gene segment. In an earlier analysis of roughly 500 of the donors, V segments were called functional above 56.7% productive rearrangements and were called segregating when the between-donor standard deviation exceeded 5%. A statistical classification framework was built for diagnosing cytomegalovirus status from the catalog of TCR beta chain sequences. A later analysis assigned V and J genes by comparing TCR nucleotide sequences with IMGT/GENE-DB human TR gene sequences. A later analysis assigned CDR3 sequences and most-parsimonious VDJ recombination scenarios with the TCRdist pipeline. A later analysis defined each TCR beta chain by its CDR3 amino acid sequence plus V-gene family, and excluded reads lacking a unique V-gene family. To address suspected cross-contamination and a sequencing artifact, a later analysis removed roughly 640 highly shared, low-generation-probability nucleotide sequences. A later analysis calculated a clonal expansion index for each public chain from normalized within-repertoire ranks of inferred template counts. In a later analysis, generation probabilities were computed using a VDJ recombination model fitted to out-of-frame rearrangements, and the results were checked against IGoR. In a later analysis, TCR-TCR, TCR-HLA and TCR-CMV co-occurrence was scored with hypergeometric tests, and a repertoire-size bias correction was applied to TCR pairs. In a later analysis, false discovery rates were estimated by permuting HLA or CMV assignments 20 times. In a later analysis, co-occurring TCRs were grouped using DBSCAN, with TCRdist sequence similarity added in when clustering inside HLA-allele-positive subsets. Co-occurrence clustering excluded repertoires with fewer than 30,000 or more than 120,000 public chains, plus five with anomalous nucleotide sharing. The immuneACCESS repertoire file appears here via TCRdb, limited to in-frame rearrangements. These files lack a portion of the clones; in checked studies, under half of the deficit traces to unresolved V genes, and the cause of the others is not known. Clonal size and the V and J genes are those of that table, whereas D and trimming came from the DNA. The sample records 150,000 to 200,000 clones, roughly 78% of which are singletons. Around 0.69% of the sample belongs to the ten largest clones.

CDR1 SGDLS and CDR2 YYNGEE are derived from the germline V gene. V has 4 bases trimmed and J has 2 bases trimmed; junction bases matching no gene number 5. The CDR3 sequence holds 16 residues, the cysteine and phenylalanine included. The entry retains the CDR3 DNA only, 48 bases that are in frame from base 1. In total, just over 650 healthy bone marrow donors made up the cohort. At the time of sampling, all cohort members were nominally healthy, though unrecorded immune exposures were likely present. The donor tested CMV seronegative and was one of the 352 seronegative cohort members. A peripheral blood sample was collected from each donor, and TCR beta sequencing was performed on peripheral blood mononuclear cells. Genomic DNA was extracted from the blood cell samples with the Qiagen DNeasy Blood Extraction Kit.

The rearranged segments are TRBV9 and TRBJ2-5; TRBD2 lines up with 13 middle nucleotides. This receptor was identified in a boy younger than 18 in good health and CMV-seronegative. Sequenced input: PBMCs. The CDR3 in this case is CASSSGTSGIQETQYF. Here is the DNA: TGTGCCAGCAGCTCAGGGACTAGCGGGATACAAGAGACCCAGTACTTC.